This T cell receptor (beta chain) was recorded in a study of Graves' ophthalmopathy and Graves' hyperthyroidism. Scientists amplified the TCR beta CDR3 regions from RNA transcripts. Second-round multiplex PCR came after first-round RT-PCR with HTBI primers. TCRdb processed the multiplex PCR reads anew with MiXCR; each CDR3 protein has one entry. The table has hundreds of thousands of distinct CDR3 sequences, approximately 21% seen once; the top ten hold approximately 6.9%. This clonotype was picked up many times. PBMCs came from approximately 9.6 ml of fresh peripheral blood. Sequences were obtained from peripheral blood. This TCR was sampled from a woman aged 18 to 35 with stable Graves' hyperthyroidism. Some clones in this sample may be carry-over from other donors' samples.

The CDR3 sequence is CASSYEGQRLEQYF. Written as DNA, the CDR3 is TGTGCCAGCAGTTACGAGGGACAGAGACTGGAGCAGTACTTC. The chain links TRBV6-5 to TRBJ2-7; TRBD1 matches at 7 bases. Per the germline V gene, CDR1 is MNHEY and CDR2 is SVGAGI. This CDR3 comprises 14 residues. J gave up 7 bases and V 2 bases, and 8 bases lay outside the gene matches.